The 6 T cell receptor beta chains in this list originate from one sample, sequenced in a study of PD-1 blockade in classical Hodgkin lymphoma. The time point denotes: cycle 4 day 1 (C4D1), after five to seven weeks of nivolumab. No patient escaped relapse after autologous stem cell transplantation, and brentuximab vedotin exposure varied. Sequencing used immunoSEQ multiplex PCR; TCRdb keeps in-frame clones, though not all of them. In the table there are 6,000 to 7,500 clones, 65% to 85% of which are singletons. This specimen consisted of peripheral blood mononuclear cells (PBMCs), obtained before the fourth cycle of nivolumab. The receptors derive from a human donor with classical Hodgkin lymphoma.

The V and J genes are TRBV7-8 and TRBJ1-2; tentative D call: TRBD1 (6 bases). V was cut by 5 bases and J by 3 bases, with 16 bases left in between. Germline lookup yields CDR1 SGHVS and CDR2 FQNEAQ. The CDR3 contains 15 residues. The CDR3 sequence: CASSMAVTGYYGYTF. The CDR3 bases are TGTGCCAGCAGCATGGCTGTGACAGGATACTATGGCTACACCTTC.

The chain has TRBV25-1 and TRBJ1-6, with TRBD1 as a possible D gene (5 bases). CDR1 and CDR2 from the germline V gene are MGHDK and SYGVNS. Trimming stripped 5 bases from V and 14 bases from J, with 13 bases between. This CDR3 region has 12 residues. CDR3 amino acids: CASSLGQRALHF. As DNA, the CDR3 is TGTGCCAGCAGTTTGGGGCAGAGGGCCCTCCACTTT. The variable domain in full, completed from reference TRBV25-1 and TRBJ1-6, reads EADIYQTPRYLVIGTGKKITLECSQTMGHDKMYWYQQDPGMELHLIHYSYGVNSTEKGDLSSESTVSRIRTEHFPLTLESARPSHTSQYLCASSLGQRALHFGNGTRLTVT.

The genes are TRBV5-6 and TRBJ2-6, with 9 bases fitting TRBD1. Germline lookup yields CDR1 SGHDT and CDR2 YYEEEE. The CDR3 contains 17 residues. The V gene end was trimmed by 2 bases and the J gene end by 5 bases; junction bases not matched to a gene: 8. The CDR3 DNA is TGTGCCAGCAGCTTTGACAGGGGGGGCCAGAGGGCCAACGTCCTGACTTTC. This translates into CASSFDRGGQRANVLTF.

The chain combines TRBV27 with TRBJ1-3, with a tentative D call TRBD1 (6 bases). V lost 6 bases to trimming and J lost 4 bases, with 19 bases between them. Germline V lookup: CDR1 MNHEY, CDR2 SMNVEV (reference sequence). The CDR3 is made up of 16 amino acids. CDR3 sequence reads: CASSSVRGLGGNTIYF. CDR3 sequence (DNA): TGTGCCAGCAGCTCAGTCCGGGGGCTGGGAGGAAACACCATATATTTT.

Only a few counts were recorded for this clone. This chain links TRBV18 with TRBJ1-5; no definite D call. CDR1 KGHSH and CDR2 LQKENI come from the germline V gene. The CDR3 contains 18 residues. The germline V and J ends were trimmed by 3 bases and 0 bases, with 18 bases remaining between them. The DNA for the CDR3 is TGTGCCAGCTCACCCCTTCCGGAAGGTTACTATAGCAATCAGCCCCAGCATTTT. This codes for CASSPLPEGYYSNQPQHF.

CDR3: CASSRDGRPSSYNEQFF. The CDR3 nucleotides are TGCGCCAGCAGCCGAGACGGGCGACCGAGCTCCTACAATGAGCAGTTCTTC. The rearrangement joins TRBV5-1 to TRBJ2-1; D gene unclear. CDR1 and CDR2 from the germline V gene are SGHRS and YFSETQ. This CDR3 comprises 17 residues. Trimming cost V 4 bases and J 0 bases, with 17 bases left between them.